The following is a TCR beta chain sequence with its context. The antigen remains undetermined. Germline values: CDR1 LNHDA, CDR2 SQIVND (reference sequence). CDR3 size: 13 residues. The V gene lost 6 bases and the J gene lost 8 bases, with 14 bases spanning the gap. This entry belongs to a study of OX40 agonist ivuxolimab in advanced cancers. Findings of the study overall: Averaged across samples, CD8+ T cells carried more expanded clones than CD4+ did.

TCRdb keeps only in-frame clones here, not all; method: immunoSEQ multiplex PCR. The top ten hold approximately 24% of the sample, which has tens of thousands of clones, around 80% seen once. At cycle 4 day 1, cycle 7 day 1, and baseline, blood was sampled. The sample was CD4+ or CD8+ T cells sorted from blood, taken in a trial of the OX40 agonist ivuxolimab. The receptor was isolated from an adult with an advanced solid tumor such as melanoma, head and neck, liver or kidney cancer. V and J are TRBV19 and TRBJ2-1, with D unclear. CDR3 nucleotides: TGTGCCAGTAGGCCCCCCCGGATCGATGAGCAGTTCTTC. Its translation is CASRPPRIDEQFF.